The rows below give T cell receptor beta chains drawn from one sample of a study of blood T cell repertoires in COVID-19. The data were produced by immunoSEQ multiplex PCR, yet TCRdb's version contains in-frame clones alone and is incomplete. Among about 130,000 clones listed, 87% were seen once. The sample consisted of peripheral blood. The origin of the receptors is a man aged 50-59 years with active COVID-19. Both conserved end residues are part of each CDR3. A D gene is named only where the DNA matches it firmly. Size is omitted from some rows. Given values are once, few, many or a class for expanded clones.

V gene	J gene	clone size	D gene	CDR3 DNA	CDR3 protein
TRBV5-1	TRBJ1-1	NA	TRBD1	TGCGCCAGCAGCCCCTATCGGGACAGCACTGAAGCTTTCTTT	CASSPYRDSTEAFF
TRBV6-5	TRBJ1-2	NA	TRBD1	TGTGCCAGCGGCAAGCCTGACAGGGCGAACGGCTACACCTTC	CASGKPDRANGYTF
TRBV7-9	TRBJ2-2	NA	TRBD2	TGTGCCAGCAGCTTAGGGCTAGCGGCCGGGGAGCTGTTTTTT	CASSLGLAAGELFF
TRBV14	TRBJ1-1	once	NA	TGTGCCAGCAGCGTATCCTCTCGCACTGAAGCTTTCTTT	CASSVSSRTEAFF
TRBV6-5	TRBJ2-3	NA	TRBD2	TGTGCCAGCAGTTACACCCTAGCGGGGGGCCTAGATACGCAGTATTTT	CASSYTLAGGLDTQYF
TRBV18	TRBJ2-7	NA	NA	TGTGCCAGCTCACCATCGCCAGGAAAATACGAGCAGTACTTC	CASSPSPGKYEQYF
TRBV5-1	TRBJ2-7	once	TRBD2	TGCGCCAGCAGCTTCGGGACTAGCGGTTCCTACGAGCAGTACTTC	CASSFGTSGSYEQYF
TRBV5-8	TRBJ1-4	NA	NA	TGTGCCAGCAGCGCGGAGCGGGTGAGCGAAAAACTGTTTTTT	CASSAERVSEKLFF
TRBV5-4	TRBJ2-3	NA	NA	TGTGCCAGCAGCCCCGAGTCGGATACGCAGTATTTT	CASSPESDTQYF
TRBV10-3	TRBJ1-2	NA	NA	TGTGCCATCAGTGAGCTGGCCAACTATGGCTACACCTTC	CAISELANYGYTF
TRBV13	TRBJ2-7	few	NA	TGTGCCAGCAGCCCTGACAGGTCCTACGAGCAGTACTTC	CASSPDRSYEQYF
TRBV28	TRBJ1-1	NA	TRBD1	TGTGCCAGCACCCCAGGGGGGCCCGTCACTGAAGCTTTCTTT	CASTPGGPVTEAFF
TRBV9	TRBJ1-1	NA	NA	TGTGCCAGCAGCAGATCCAGGGGTGGCACTGAAGCTTTCTTT	CASSRSRGGTEAFF
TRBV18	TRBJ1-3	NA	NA	TGTGCCAGCTCACCGCTGGACAGCTCTGGAAACACCATATATTTT	CASSPLDSSGNTIYF
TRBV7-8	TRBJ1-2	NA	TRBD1	TGTGCCAGCAGCTTAGTCGGCTGGGGGACAGGGGGAGTCCTAGGGGGCTACACCTTC	CASSLVGWGTGGVLGGYTF
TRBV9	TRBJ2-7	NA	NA	TGTGCCAGCAGCGTAGGGGCAGGGGGAGGTTCCTACGAGCAGTACTTC	CASSVGAGGGSYEQYF
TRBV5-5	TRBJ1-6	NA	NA	TGTGCCAGCAGTTCGACAGATAATTCACCCCTCCACTTT	CASSSTDNSPLHF
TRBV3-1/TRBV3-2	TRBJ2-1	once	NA	TGTGCCAGCAGCCAAGTAGGAGGTCATGAGCAGTTCTTC	CASSQVGGHEQFF
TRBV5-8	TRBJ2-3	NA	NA	TGTGCCAGCGGCATTTCTAGCACAGATACGCAGTATTTT	CASGISSTDTQYF
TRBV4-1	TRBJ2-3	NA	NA	TGCGCCAGCAGCCAGAACTCCGGACTTTCCCGCACAGATACGCAGTATTTT	CASSQNSGLSRTDTQYF
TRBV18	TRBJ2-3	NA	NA	TGTGCCAGCTCACCTCACCCCGGTCCAGATACGCAGTATTTT	CASSPHPGPDTQYF
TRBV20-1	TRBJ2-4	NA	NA	TGCAGTGCTAGTGAACGCAGGGGCCAAAACATTCAGTACTTC	CSASERRGQNIQYF
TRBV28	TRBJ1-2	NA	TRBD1	TGTGCCAGCAGCCCTACCTGGACAGGGGACTATGGCTACACCTTC	CASSPTWTGDYGYTF
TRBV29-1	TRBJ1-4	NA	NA	TGCAGCGTTTCTTTTCTCGACTCTCTAACTAATGAAAAACTGTTTTTT	CSVSFLDSLTNEKLFF
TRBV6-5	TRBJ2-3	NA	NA	TGTGCCAGCAGTTACTCCCCGGGCACAGATACGCAGTATTTT	CASSYSPGTDTQYF
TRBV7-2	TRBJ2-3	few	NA	TGTGCCAGCAGCTTCTCAGATACGCAGTATTTT	CASSFSDTQYF
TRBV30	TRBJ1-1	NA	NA	TGTGCCTGGAGTGCCGGGGGGGGCACTGAAGCTTTCTTT	CAWSAGGGTEAFF
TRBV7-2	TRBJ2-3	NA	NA	TGTGCCAGCAGCCCCAGCCAGACCCAGGGAACGCAGTATTTT	CASSPSQTQGTQYF
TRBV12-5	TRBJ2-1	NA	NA	TGTGCTAGTGGTTTGGCCCAGACAGGGACTCAGTACAATGAGCAGTTCTTC	CASGLAQTGTQYNEQFF
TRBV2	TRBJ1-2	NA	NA	TGTGCCAGCAGTGAAAGGGGCGGCTACACCTTC	CASSERGGYTF
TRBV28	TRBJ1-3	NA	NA	TGTGCCAGCAGTTCCGGCGGGCGGAATGCAAACACCATATATTTT	CASSSGGRNANTIYF
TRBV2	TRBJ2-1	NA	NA	TGTGCCAGCAGTGAAGCGGGGATCAGGAGGCAGGGGAATGAGCAGTTCTTC	CASSEAGIRRQGNEQFF
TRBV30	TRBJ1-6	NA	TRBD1	TGTGCCTGGAGTGTACCCTCGACAGGGAAAAATTCACCCCTCCACTTT	CAWSVPSTGKNSPLHF
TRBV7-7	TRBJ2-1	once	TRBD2	TGTGCCAGCAGCTTAATGTTAGCGGGGGCACGCTACAATGAGCAGTTCTTC	CASSLMLAGARYNEQFF
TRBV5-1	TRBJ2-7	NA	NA	TGCGCCAGCAGCCCACCTGGTCGGGGGTTCTACGAGCAGTACTTC	CASSPPGRGFYEQYF
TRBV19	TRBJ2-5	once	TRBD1	TGTGCCAGTAGTGCCGGCGACAGGGGGCGAAGTCAAGAGACCCAGTACTTC	CASSAGDRGRSQETQYF
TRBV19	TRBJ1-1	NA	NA	TGTGCCAGTAGTCTCGGGAACAGGGACACTGAAGCTTTCTTT	CASSLGNRDTEAFF
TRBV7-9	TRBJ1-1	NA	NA	TGTGCCAGCAGCCTTTTATCACAGGGTAGGACTGAAGCTTTCTTT	CASSLLSQGRTEAFF
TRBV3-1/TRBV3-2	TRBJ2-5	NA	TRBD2	TGTGCCAGCAGTCTGGGAGGGGAGATCCAGTACTTC	CASSLGGEIQYF
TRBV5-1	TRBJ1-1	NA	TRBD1	TGCGCCAGCCAGGGGGCGCTGAGGACTGAAGCTTTCTTT	CASQGALRTEAFF
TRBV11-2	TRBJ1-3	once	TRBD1	TGTGCCAGCAGCTTGACAGGGGGTGGTGGAAACACCATATATTTT	CASSLTGGGGNTIYF
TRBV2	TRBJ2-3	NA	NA	TGTGCCAGCAGTGACCACAGGGAAGATACGCAGTATTTT	CASSDHREDTQYF
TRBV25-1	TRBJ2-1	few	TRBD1	TGTGCCAGCAGCCTTGAAGGACAGGGTGGGAATGAGCAGTTCTTC	CASSLEGQGGNEQFF
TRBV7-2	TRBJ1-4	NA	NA	TGTGCCAGCAGCCAAAAGGGGGTGCGGGATGAAAAACTGTTTTTT	CASSQKGVRDEKLFF
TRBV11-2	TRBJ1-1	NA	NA	TGTGCCAGCAGCGTACAGGAAAACACTGAAGCTTTCTTT	CASSVQENTEAFF
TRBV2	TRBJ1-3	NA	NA	TGTGCCAGCAGTGACGGAGGGTGGTCGTCCGGAAACACCATATATTTT	CASSDGGWSSGNTIYF
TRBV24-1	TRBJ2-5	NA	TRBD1	TGTGCCACCAGTGAGACAGGGTACGGGACCCAGTACTTC	CATSETGYGTQYF
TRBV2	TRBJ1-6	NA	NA	TGTGCCAGCCTGGGTCGGACTGTAAATTCACCCCTCCACTTT	CASLGRTVNSPLHF
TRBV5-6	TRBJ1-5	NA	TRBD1	TGTGCCAGCAGCCTGACAGGGGTGCAGCCCCAGCATTTT	CASSLTGVQPQHF
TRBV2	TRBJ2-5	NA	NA	TGTGCCAGCACGCGGGAAGAGACCCAGTACTTC	CASTREETQYF
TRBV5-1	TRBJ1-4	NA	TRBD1	TGCGCCAGCAGCTCGGGACAGAGTAATGAAAAACTGTTTTTT	CASSSGQSNEKLFF
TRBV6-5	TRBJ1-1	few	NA	TGTGCCAGCAAAGCCACAGGGCGCACTGAAGCTTTCTTT	CASKATGRTEAFF
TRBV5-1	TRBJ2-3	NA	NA	TGCGCCAGCAGCTTGGCGGCTAGCGCGCCCGATACGCAGTATTTT	CASSLAASAPDTQYF
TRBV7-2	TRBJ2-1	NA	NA	TGTGCCAGCAGCAAGCAGGGCCCCAATGAGCAGTTCTTC	CASSKQGPNEQFF
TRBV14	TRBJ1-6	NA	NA	TGTGCCAGCTCTCGATTGGAGTTCTATAATTCACCCCTCCACTTT	CASSRLEFYNSPLHF
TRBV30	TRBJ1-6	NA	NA	TGTGCCTGGGCCGGGACTTCAGATTCACCCCTCCACTTT	CAWAGTSDSPLHF
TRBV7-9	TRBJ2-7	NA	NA	TGTGCCAGCAGCCAGAGTCAGGGACACCTCTCCTACGAGCAGTACTTC	CASSQSQGHLSYEQYF
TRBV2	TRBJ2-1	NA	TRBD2	TGTGCCAGCAGTGCTAGCGGGGGTCGAAACAATGAGCAGTTCTTC	CASSASGGRNNEQFF
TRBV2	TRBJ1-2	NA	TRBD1	TGTGCCAGCAGCCACGACAGGGTTGAGGGGAACTATGGCTACACCTTC	CASSHDRVEGNYGYTF
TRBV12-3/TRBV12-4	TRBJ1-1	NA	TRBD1	TGTGCCAGCAGTTGGGACAGGGGAGTAGAAGCTTTCTTT	CASSWDRGVEAFF